Listed below are T cell receptor beta chains from one sample, sequenced in a study of blood T cell repertoires in COVID-19. Repertoires were generated with immunoSEQ multiplex PCR, while TCRdb's copy carries only in-frame clones and drops some. This sample carries about 58,000 clones, roughly nine tenths of them seen once, and the ten largest clones take roughly 8%. The sample consisted of peripheral blood. The receptors were gathered from a woman aged 70-85 years with active COVID-19. Each CDR3 is given with its conserved first and last residue. Each record gives: J gene, D gene, V gene, clone size, CDR3 DNA, CDR3 protein. The D gene is left open where the match is weak. Some rows mark clone size as missing; the rest say once, few, many or name a class of expanded clone.

TRBJ2-1	TRBD1	TRBV6-5	-	TGTGCCACATACAGGAGACAGGGGATATGGGATGAGCAGTTCTTC	CATYRRQGIWDEQFF
TRBJ1-2	TRBD1	TRBV27	-	TGTGCCAGCAGTCCTAGGCGGGACAGGGGGCGAGGAGGCTACACCTTC	CASSPRRDRGRGGYTF
TRBJ2-3	TRBD2	TRBV7-8	-	TGTGCCAGCAGCCCTAGCGGGAGGACCCAAACAGATACGCAGTATTTT	CASSPSGRTQTDTQYF
TRBJ2-1	TRBD2	TRBV2	-	TGTGCCAGCAGTGGACTAGCGGGAGATGGTGAGCAGTTCTTC	CASSGLAGDGEQFF
TRBJ1-4	TRBD1	TRBV27	-	TGTGCCAGCAGTCCGTCGACAGGGGGCTATGAAAAACTGTTTTTT	CASSPSTGGYEKLFF
TRBJ2-1	TRBD2	TRBV19	-	TGTGCCAGTAGCCTGGGACTAGCGGGGTACAATGAGCAGTTCTTC	CASSLGLAGYNEQFF
TRBJ1-4	-	TRBV28	-	TGTGCCACGGCGGCAGGGCATGAAAAACTGTTTTTT	CATAAGHEKLFF
TRBJ1-2	TRBD1	TRBV18	-	TGTGCCAGCTCACGCTCGGGACAGGGGGCGACCCTATATGGCTACACCTTC	CASSRSGQGATLYGYTF
TRBJ1-3	-	TRBV11-1	many	TGTGCCAGCAGCTTATCGGTATCCGGAAACACCATATATTTT	CASSLSVSGNTIYF
TRBJ2-3	TRBD2	TRBV6-4	once	TGTGCCAGCAGACTGGCGGGAGGGCCTAGCGGTTCAGATACGCAGTATTTT	CASRLAGGPSGSDTQYF
TRBJ2-5	-	TRBV11-2	-	TGTGCCAGCAGCCCTCAACCAAACGAAGGACACAACTTC	CASSPQPNEGHNF
TRBJ2-2	TRBD2	TRBV28	-	TGTGCCAGCAGTTTACGCGGGAGGCAGAACGGGGAGCTGTTTTTT	CASSLRGRQNGELFF
TRBJ1-4	-	TRBV27	few	TGTGCCAGCAGTCTCACGGGAGAAAAACTGTTTTTT	CASSLTGEKLFF
TRBJ2-5	-	TRBV24-1	-	TGTGCCACCAGTGACCTAACCACCCAGTACTTC	CATSDLTTQYF
TRBJ1-3	TRBD1	TRBV7-3	-	TGTGCCAGCAGCCCAGACAGGGATTCCTCTGGAAACACCATATATTTT	CASSPDRDSSGNTIYF
TRBJ1-1	-	TRBV15	-	TGTGCCACCAGCAGAGATGCGCGGGGGTTCACTGAAGCTTTCTTT	CATSRDARGFTEAFF
TRBJ2-3	-	TRBV28	-	TGTGCCACACAGGGCGATAGCACAGATACGCAGTATTTT	CATQGDSTDTQYF
TRBJ2-7	TRBD1	TRBV2	-	TGTGCCAGCCGCCTGGACAGGGAGTACGAGCAGTACTTC	CASRLDREYEQYF
TRBJ2-7	-	TRBV19	once	TGTGCCAGTAGTATAGGACTGTCCTACGAGCAGTACTTC	CASSIGLSYEQYF
TRBJ2-7	-	TRBV7-8	-	TGTGCCAGCAGCCCAATCTCAGGGGTCTACGAGCAGTACTTC	CASSPISGVYEQYF
TRBJ1-1	TRBD1	TRBV2	once	TGTGCCAGCAGCCATACGGGACAGAAGAACACTGAAGCTTTCTTT	CASSHTGQKNTEAFF
TRBJ1-1	-	TRBV12-5	-	TGTGCTAGTGGTTTGGCGGGGACTGAAGCTTTCTTT	CASGLAGTEAFF
TRBJ1-1	TRBD1	TRBV5-1	once	TGCGCCAGCAGCTTGAGTGGACAGGGTGAAAACACTGAAGCTTTCTTT	CASSLSGQGENTEAFF
TRBJ1-3	TRBD1	TRBV5-4	-	TGTGCCAGCAGCTTGGACCAGGGGGCTGGAAACACCATATATTTT	CASSLDQGAGNTIYF
TRBJ2-7	TRBD1	TRBV27	-	TGTGCCAGCAGTTTTGGGACAGGGGTCCACGAGCAGTACTTC	CASSFGTGVHEQYF
TRBJ1-1	TRBD1	TRBV5-1	once	TGCGCCAGCAGCTTCCTGACAGGGGGCAACACTGAAGCTTTCTTT	CASSFLTGGNTEAFF